The clone carrying this T cell receptor (beta chain) was detected many times. TCRdb used MiXCR to reprocess the RT-PCR reads, holding one entry per CDR3 protein. Of around 700,000 distinct CDR3 sequences in the sample, around 14% are singletons; the top ten hold 3.6%. The V end lost 6 bases, the J end lost 2 bases, and 8 bases lay between the germline ends. Germline V CDR1 and CDR2: MNHEY, SVGAGI. The length of the CDR3 is 12 residues. This TCR derives from a female donor in good health, serving as a healthy control. This chain connects TRBV6-5 to TRBJ2-7; D unresolved. Material for sequencing was memory CD4+ T cells from blood. This chain's CDR3 is CASRDPPYEQYF. The CDR3 DNA follows: TGTGCCAGCAGGGACCCCCCCTACGAGCAGTACTTC.